This T cell receptor (beta chain) was profiled in a study of CD8 T cells in Susac syndrome. Roughly 0.45 to 1 ug RNA was reverse transcribed with random hexamers. With immunoSEQ multiplex PCR, TCR beta CDR3 was amplified across 54 Vbeta and 13 Jbeta. Via MiXCR, TCRdb re-called the immunoSEQ multiplex PCR reads, giving one row per CDR3 protein. Of tens of thousands of distinct CDR3 sequences detected, roughly 94% appear once; the ten largest clones hold 0.56%. V dropped 3 bases and J dropped 8; count of bases not matched to a gene: 3. Germline V gene data show CDR1 as MNHEY and CDR2 as SMNVEV (reference sequence). The CDR3 runs 12 residues.

The chain links TRBV27 to TRBJ1-2; TRBD1 aligns across 7 bases. The receptor comes from a human donor with multiple sclerosis. Sequencing was carried out using CD8+ T cells from PBMCs. CDR3 sequence reads: CASSLRGLGYTF. Here the CDR3 DNA reads TGTGCCAGCAGTTTGAGGGGGCTCGGCTACACCTTC.